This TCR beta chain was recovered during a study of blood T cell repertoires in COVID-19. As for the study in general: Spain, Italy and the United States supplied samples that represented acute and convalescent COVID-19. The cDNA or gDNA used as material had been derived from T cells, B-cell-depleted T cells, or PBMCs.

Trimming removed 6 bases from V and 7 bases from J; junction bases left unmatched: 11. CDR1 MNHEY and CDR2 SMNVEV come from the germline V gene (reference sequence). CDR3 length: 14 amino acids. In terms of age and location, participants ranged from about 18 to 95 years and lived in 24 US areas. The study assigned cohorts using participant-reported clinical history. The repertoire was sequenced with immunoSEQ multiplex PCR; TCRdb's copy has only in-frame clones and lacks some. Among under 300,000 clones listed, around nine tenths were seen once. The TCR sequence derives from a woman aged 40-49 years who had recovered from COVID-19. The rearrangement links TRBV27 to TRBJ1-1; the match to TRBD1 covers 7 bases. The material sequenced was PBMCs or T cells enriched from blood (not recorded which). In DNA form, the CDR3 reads TGTGCCAGCAGCCTATCGGGACAGCTTATTGAAGCTTTCTTT. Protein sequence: CASSLSGQLIEAFF.